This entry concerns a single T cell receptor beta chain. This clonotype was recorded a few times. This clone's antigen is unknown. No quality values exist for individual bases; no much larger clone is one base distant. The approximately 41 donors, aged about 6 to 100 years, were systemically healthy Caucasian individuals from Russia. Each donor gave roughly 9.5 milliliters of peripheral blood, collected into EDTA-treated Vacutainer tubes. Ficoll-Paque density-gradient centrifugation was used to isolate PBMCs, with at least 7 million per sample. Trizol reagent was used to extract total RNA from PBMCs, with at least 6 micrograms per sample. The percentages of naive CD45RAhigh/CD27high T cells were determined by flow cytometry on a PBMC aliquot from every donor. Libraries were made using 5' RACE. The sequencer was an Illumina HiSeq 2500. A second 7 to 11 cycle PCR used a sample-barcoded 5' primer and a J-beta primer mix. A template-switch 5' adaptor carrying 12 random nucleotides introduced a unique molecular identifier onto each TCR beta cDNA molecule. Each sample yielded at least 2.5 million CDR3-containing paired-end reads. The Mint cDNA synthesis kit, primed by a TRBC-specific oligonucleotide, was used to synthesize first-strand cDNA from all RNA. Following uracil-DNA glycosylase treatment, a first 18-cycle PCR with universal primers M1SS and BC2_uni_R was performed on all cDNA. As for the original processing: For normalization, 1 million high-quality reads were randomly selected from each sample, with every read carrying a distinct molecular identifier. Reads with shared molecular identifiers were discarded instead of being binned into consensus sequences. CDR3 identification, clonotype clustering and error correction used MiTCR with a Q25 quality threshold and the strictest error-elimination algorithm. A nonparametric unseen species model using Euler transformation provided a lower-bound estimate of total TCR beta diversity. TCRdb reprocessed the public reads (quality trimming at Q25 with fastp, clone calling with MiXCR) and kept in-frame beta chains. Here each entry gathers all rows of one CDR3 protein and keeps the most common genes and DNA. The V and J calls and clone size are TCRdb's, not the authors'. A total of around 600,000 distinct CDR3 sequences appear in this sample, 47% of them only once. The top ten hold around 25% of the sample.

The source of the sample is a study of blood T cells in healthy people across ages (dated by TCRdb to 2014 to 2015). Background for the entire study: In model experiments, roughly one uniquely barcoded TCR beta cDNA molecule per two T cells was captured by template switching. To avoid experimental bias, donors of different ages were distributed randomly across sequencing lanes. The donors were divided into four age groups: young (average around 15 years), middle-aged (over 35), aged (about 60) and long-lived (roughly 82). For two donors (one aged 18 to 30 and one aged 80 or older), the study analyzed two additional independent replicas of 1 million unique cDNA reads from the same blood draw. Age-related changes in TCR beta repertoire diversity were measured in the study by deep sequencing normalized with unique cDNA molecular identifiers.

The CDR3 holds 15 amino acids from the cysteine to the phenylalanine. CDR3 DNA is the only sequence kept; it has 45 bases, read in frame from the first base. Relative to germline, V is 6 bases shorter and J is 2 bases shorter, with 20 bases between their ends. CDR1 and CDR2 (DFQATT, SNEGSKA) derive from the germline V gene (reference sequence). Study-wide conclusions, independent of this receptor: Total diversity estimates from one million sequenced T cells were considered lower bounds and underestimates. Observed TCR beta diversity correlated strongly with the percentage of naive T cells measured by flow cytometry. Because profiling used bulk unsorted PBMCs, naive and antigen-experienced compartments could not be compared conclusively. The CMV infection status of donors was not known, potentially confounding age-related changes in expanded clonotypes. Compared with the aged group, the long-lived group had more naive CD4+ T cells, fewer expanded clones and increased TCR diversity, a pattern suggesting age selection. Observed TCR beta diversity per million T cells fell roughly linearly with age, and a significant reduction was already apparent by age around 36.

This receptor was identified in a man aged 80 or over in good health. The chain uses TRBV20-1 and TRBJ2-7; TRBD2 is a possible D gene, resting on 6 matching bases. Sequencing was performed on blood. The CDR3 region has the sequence CSALSRGGPTYEQYF. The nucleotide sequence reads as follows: TGCAGTGCGCTCTCCCGGGGAGGCCCCACCTACGAGCAGTACTTC.